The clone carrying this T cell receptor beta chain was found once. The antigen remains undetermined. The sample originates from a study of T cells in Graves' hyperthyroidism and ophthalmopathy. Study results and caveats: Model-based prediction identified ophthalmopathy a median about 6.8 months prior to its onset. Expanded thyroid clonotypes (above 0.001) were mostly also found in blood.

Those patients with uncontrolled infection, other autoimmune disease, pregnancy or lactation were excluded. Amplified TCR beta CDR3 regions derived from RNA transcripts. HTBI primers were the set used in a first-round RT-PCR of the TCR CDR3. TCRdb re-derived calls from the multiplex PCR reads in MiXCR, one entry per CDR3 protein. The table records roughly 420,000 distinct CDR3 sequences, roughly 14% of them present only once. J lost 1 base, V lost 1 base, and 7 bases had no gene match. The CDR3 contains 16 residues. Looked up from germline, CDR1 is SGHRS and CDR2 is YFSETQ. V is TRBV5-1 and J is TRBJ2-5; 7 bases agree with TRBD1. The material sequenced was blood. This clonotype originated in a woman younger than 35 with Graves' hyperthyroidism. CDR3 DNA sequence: TGCGCCAGCAGCTTGCTCGGGACAGCTATCCAAGAGACCCAGTACTTC. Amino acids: CASSLLGTAIQETQYF.